The TCR beta chain under discussion was sequenced for a study of T cell clones after liver transplantation. Study summary: Samples came from ITN030ST, which attempted immunosuppression withdrawal within 2 years of liver transplantation. Tolerance: complete withdrawal held at least one year, liver enzymes staying within twice normal.

Only in-frame clones appear in the TCRdb table, and some are missing; sequencing was by immunoSEQ multiplex PCR. The sample lists over 70,000 clones; about four fifths were seen once. Sorting of unstimulated PBMCs yielded separate CD3+CD4+ and CD3+CD8+ fractions. The CDR3 loop spans 14 amino acids. The chain is built from TRBV12-2 and TRBJ1-5. TRBV12-2 is a known pseudogene. The TCR was taken from a human patient who received a liver transplant. Some T cells here may be from the graft donor. Specimen: CD4+ T cells from blood, collected 12 months after liver transplant. The CDR3: CASRLVLGSQPQHF. The CDR3 nucleotides are TGTGCAAGTCGCTTAGTTCTAGGTTCTCAGCCCCAGCATTTT.